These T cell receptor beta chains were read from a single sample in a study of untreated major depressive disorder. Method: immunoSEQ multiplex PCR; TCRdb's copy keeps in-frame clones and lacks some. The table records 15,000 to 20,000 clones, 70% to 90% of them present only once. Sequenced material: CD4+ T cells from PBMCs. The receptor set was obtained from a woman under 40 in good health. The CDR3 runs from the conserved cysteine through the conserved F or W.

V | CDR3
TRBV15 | CATSREVPGLATYEQYF
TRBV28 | CASETGKETQYF
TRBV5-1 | CASSPGTSVYEQYF
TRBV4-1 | CASSQGPGMWEQYF
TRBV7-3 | CASSPDTNQPQHF
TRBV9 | CASARTVNTGELFF
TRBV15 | CATSRGDSNQPQHF
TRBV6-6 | CASSSGTDTEAFF
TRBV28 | CASSSSPQRSRYF
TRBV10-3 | CAISEGDGREETQYF
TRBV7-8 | CASSLDRAGTDTQYF
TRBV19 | CASTRGSGYTF
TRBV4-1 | CASSLHSLNTEAFF
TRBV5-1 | CASVREAGQETQYF
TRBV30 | CAWRQQREGRKFF
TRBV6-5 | CASSSGGVNYGYTF
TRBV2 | CASQGNTGELFF
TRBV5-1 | CASSWTSGRPYNEQFF
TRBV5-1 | CASSVSSGNTIYF
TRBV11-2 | CASSLEHGPYEQYF
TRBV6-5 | CASSYSSPAGGYEQYF
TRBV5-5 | CASSLEDYEQYF
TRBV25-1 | CASSDWAIGEKLFF
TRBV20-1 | CSVPTVPEQYF
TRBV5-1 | CASSFRDAGGYNEQFF
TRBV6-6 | CASSNRRDEQYF
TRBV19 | CASSIQSGANVLTF
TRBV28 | CGKGGLTDTQYF
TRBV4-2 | CASSQARTGGTEAFF
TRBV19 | CASSIGSSYEQYF
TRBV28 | CASSGREFLDEQFF
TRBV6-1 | CASRVGRDTYEQYF
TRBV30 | CAWSGGVRTGELFF
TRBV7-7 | CASSLEGTRSDTQYF
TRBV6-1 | CASNNGQGPDTQYF
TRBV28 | CASSVTGGNYGYTF
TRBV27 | CASSSKQGYEQYF
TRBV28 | CASRRAMNTEAFF
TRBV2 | CASSTSEDRPRYEQYF
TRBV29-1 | CSVKLLNTEAFF
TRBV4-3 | CASSQESLAMNTGELFF
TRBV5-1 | CASSLLQETQYF
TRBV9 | CASSSKTSGAYNEQFF
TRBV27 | CASSGGLVGTDTQYF
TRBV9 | CASSERVAGGNTDTQYF
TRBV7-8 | CASSLQGRGYTF
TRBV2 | CASGNRNSYNEQFF
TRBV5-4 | CASSRQWGTEAFF
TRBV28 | CASRRAGYEQYF
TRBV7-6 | CASSLGQGAYGYTF
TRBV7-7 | CASSLDRETQYF
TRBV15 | CATSRDRGQGGEQYF
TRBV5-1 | CASSLGQGATEAFF